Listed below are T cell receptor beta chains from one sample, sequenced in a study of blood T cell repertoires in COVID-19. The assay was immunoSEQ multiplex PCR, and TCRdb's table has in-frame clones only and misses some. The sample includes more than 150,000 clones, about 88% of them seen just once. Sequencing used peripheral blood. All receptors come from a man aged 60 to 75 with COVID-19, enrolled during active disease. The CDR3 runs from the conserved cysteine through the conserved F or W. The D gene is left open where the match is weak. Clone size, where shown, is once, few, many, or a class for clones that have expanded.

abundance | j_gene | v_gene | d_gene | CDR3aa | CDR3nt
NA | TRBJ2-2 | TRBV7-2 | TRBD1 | CASHNRGRATGELFF | TGTGCCAGCCATAACAGGGGGCGGGCTACCGGGGAGCTGTTTTTT
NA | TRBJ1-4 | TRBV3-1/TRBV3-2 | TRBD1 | CASSLRQGGEKLFF | TGTGCCAGCAGCCTTCGACAGGGGGGTGAAAAACTGTTTTTT
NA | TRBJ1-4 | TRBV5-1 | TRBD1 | CASSPRDRVFEKLFF | TGCGCCAGCAGCCCGCGGGACAGGGTGTTTGAAAAACTGTTTTTT
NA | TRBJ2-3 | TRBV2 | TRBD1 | CASASRGHSTDTQYF | TGTGCCAGCGCTTCCAGGGGGCATAGCACAGATACGCAGTATTTT
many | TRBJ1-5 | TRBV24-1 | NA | CATSDGGGWSNQPQHF | TGTGCCACCAGTGATGGGGGGGGCTGGAGCAATCAGCCCCAGCATTTT
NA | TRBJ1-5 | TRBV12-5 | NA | CASGLTSWYNQPQHF | TGTGCTAGTGGTTTGACATCTTGGTACAATCAGCCCCAGCATTTT
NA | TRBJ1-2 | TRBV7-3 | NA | CASSLSAGKDGYTF | TGTGCCAGCAGCTTATCTGCGGGCAAAGATGGCTACACCTTC
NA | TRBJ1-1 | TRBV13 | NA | CASSLYSGGNTEAFF | TGTGCCAGCAGCTTATATTCGGGGGGGAACACTGAAGCTTTCTTT
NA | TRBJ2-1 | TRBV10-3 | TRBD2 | CAISASGRTNEQFF | TGTGCCATCAGTGCTAGCGGGAGGACGAATGAGCAGTTCTTC
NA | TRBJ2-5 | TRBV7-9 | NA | CASSPRGDAQETQYF | TGTGCCAGCAGCCCCAGGGGTGACGCGCAAGAGACCCAGTACTTC
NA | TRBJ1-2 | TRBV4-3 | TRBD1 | CASSQLTGTGGSGYTF | TGCGCCAGCAGCCAGCTTACCGGGACAGGGGGGTCAGGCTACACCTTC
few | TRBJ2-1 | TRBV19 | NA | CASSIARGSYNEQFF | TGTGCCAGTAGTATAGCGCGGGGCTCCTACAATGAGCAGTTCTTC
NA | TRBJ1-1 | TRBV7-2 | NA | CASSLAGAWTEAFF | TGTGCCAGCAGCTTAGCGGGGGCTTGGACTGAAGCTTTCTTT
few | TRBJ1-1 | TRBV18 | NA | CASSPGTHRGTEAFF | TGTGCCAGCTCACCCGGGACACATAGGGGAACTGAAGCTTTCTTT
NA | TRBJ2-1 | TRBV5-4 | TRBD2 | CASSSGTRDPNEQFF | TGTGCCAGCAGTTCCGGGACTAGAGACCCCAATGAGCAGTTCTTC
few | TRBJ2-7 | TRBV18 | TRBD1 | CASSRQGEQYF | TGTGCCAGCTCTCGACAGGGCGAGCAGTACTTC
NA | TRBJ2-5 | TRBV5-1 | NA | CASSLTLAETQYF | TGCGCCAGCAGCTTGACCTTAGCAGAGACCCAGTACTTC
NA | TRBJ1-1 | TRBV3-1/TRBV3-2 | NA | CASSPLPGGRTEAFF | TGTGCCAGCAGCCCCTTACCGGGGGGCCGTACTGAAGCTTTCTTT
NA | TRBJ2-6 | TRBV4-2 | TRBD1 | CASSQALTGAPGANVLTF | TGTGCCAGCAGCCAAGCACTGACAGGGGCCCCTGGGGCCAACGTCCTGACTTTC
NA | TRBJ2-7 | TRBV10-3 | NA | CAISVAQALYEQYF | TGTGCCATCAGTGTAGCGCAGGCACTTTACGAGCAGTACTTC
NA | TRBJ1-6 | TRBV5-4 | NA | CASSLGDSPLHF | TGTGCCAGCAGCCTGGGAGATTCACCCCTCCACTTT
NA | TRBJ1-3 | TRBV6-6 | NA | CASSYGAINGNTIYF | TGTGCCAGCAGTTACGGGGCAATCAATGGAAACACCATATATTTT
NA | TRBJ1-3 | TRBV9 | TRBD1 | CASSGTGTGNTIYF | TGTGCCAGCAGCGGGACAGGGACTGGAAACACCATATATTTT
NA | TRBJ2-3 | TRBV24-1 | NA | CATADSALPTDTQYF | TGTGCCACCGCCGACTCCGCCCTTCCCACAGATACGCAGTATTTT
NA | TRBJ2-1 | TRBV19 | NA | CASSQGSGSYNEQFF | TGTGCCAGTAGTCAGGGTAGCGGCTCCTACAATGAGCAGTTCTTC
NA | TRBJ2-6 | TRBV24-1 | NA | CATSDPTDSGANVLTF | TGTGCCACCAGTGATCCGACAGACTCTGGGGCCAACGTCCTGACTTTC
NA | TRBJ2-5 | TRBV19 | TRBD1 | CASSIGGTGFQETQYF | TGTGCCAGTAGTATAGGTGGGACAGGATTTCAAGAGACCCAGTACTTC
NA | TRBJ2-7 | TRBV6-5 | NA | CASSPTRLGGEQYF | TGTGCCAGCAGCCCCACCCGACTCGGAGGGGAGCAGTACTTC
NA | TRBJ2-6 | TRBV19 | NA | CASSSGRVMEANVLTF | TGTGCCAGTAGTAGCGGCAGGGTAATGGAGGCCAACGTCCTGACTTTC
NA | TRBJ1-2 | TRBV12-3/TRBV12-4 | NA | CASSLRAGNGYTF | TGTGCCAGCAGTTTACGGGCGGGGAATGGCTACACCTTC
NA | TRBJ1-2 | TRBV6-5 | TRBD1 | CASRRTGVGYTF | TGTGCCAGCAGACGGACAGGGGTTGGCTACACCTTC
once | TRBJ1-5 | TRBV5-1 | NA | CASSPGHSGNQPQHF | TGCGCCAGCAGCCCCGGACACAGTGGCAATCAGCCCCAGCATTTT
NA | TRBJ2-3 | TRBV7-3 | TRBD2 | CASSSRTSPTDTQYF | TGTGCCAGCAGCTCCCGGACTAGCCCCACAGATACGCAGTATTTT
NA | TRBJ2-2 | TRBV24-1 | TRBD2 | CATRGGNNAGELFF | TGTGCCACCAGGGGAGGGAATAATGCCGGGGAGCTGTTTTTT
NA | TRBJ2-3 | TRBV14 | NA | CASSQGQIRDTQYF | TGTGCCAGCAGCCAAGGGCAGATAAGAGATACGCAGTATTTT
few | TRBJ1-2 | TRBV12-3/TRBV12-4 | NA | CASRGPGGGYTF | TGTGCCAGCAGGGGCCCCGGAGGGGGCTACACCTTC
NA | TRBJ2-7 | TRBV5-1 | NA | CASSLDGGDEQYF | TGCGCCAGCAGCTTGGATGGGGGCGACGAGCAGTACTTC
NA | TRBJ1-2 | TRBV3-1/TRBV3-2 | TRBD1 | CASSPYSGTGIRYGYTF | TGTGCCAGCAGCCCCTACTCCGGGACAGGGATACGGTATGGCTACACCTTC
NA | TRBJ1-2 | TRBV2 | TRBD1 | CASRGTGGRYGYTF | TGTGCCAGCAGGGGGACAGGGGGTCGCTATGGCTACACCTTC
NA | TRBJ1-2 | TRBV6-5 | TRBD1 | CASSRTGKTNYGYTF | TGTGCCAGCAGCCGGACAGGGAAAACCAACTATGGCTACACCTTC
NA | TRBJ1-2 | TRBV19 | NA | CASSPTGLNGYTF | TGTGCCAGTAGTCCGACAGGTTTGAATGGCTACACCTTC
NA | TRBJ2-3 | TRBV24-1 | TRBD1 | CATSDWTGVDTQYF | TGTGCCACCAGTGACTGGACAGGGGTGGATACGCAGTATTTT
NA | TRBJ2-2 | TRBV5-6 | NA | CASSPVTGSGVLFF | TGTGCCAGCAGCCCCGTAACAGGGAGTGGTGTGCTGTTTTTT
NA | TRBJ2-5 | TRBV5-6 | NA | CASSLPLGGAEEETQYF | TGTGCCAGCAGCCTGCCCCTGGGAGGAGCGGAGGAAGAGACCCAGTACTTC
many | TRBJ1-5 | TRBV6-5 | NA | CASRIGPIGNQPQHF | TGTGCCAGCAGGATTGGCCCGATCGGCAATCAGCCCCAGCATTTT
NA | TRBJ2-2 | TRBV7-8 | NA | CASSLVRGGANTGELFF | TGTGCCAGCAGCTTAGTGAGGGGAGGCGCGAACACCGGGGAGCTGTTTTTT
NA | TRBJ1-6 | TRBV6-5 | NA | CASSYSVGTTIQPLHF | TGTGCCAGCAGTTACTCCGTGGGGACTACAATTCAACCCCTCCACTTT
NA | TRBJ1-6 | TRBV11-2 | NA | CASSLNGQTLLSSPLHF | TGTGCCAGCAGCTTAAATGGACAGACTCTACTTAGTTCACCCCTCCACTTT
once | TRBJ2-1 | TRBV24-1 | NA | CATSDSAGKDNEQFF | TGTGCCACCAGTGATTCGGCAGGGAAGGACAATGAGCAGTTCTTC
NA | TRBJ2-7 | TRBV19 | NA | CASSKGTRYEQYF | TGTGCCAGTAGTAAAGGGACACGCTACGAGCAGTACTTC
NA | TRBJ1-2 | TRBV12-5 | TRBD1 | CASGPHPPDRYYGYTF | TGTGCTAGTGGTCCCCACCCACCGGACAGGTACTATGGCTACACCTTC
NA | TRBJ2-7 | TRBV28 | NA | CASSPAGLTQYF | TGTGCCAGCAGCCCGGCGGGGCTGACGCAGTACTTC
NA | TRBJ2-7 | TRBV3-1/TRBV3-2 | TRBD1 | CASAPGTGTYEQYF | TGTGCCAGTGCCCCCGGGACAGGGACCTACGAGCAGTACTTC
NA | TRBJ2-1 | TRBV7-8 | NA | CASSFERTWQFF | TGTGCCAGCAGCTTTGAGCGTACTTGGCAGTTCTTC
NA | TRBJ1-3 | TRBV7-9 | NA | CASRSEPSGNTIYF | TGTGCCAGCAGATCGGAGCCCTCTGGAAACACCATATATTTT
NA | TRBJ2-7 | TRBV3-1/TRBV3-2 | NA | CASSQEGGEQYF | TGTGCCAGCAGCCAAGAGGGAGGCGAGCAGTACTTC
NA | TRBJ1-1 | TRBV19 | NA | CASSISGRRDTEAFF | TGTGCCAGTAGTATATCTGGCAGGAGGGACACTGAAGCTTTCTTT
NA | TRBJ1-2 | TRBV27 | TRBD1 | CASSPLDRGSNIGYTF | TGTGCCAGCAGTCCGTTGGACAGGGGGTCTAACATCGGCTACACCTTC